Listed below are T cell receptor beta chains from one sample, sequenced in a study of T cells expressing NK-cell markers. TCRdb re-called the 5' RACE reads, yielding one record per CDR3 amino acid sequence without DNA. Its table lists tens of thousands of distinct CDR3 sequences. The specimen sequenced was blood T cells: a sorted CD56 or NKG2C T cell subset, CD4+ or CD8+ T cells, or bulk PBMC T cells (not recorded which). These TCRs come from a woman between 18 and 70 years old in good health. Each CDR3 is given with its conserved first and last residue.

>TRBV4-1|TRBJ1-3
CASSHETGNTIYF
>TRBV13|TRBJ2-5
CASSLGGTQETQYF
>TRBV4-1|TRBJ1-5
CASSQGQGQNQPQHF
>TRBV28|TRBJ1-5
CASSRQGEGNQPQHF
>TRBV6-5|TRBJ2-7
CASSYRLAGGVRDEQYF
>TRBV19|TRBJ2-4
CASSRRGGKNIQYF
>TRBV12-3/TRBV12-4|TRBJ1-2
CASSFTTTGSYGYTF
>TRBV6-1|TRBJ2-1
CASSGGAGGGNEQFF
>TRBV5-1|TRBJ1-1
CASSYGDGPNTEAFF
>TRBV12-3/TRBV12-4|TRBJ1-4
CASASRDFREKLFF
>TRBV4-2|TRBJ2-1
CASSPAESNEQFF
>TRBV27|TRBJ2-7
CASSSRDGSSYEQYF
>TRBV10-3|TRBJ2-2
CAISGNTGELFF
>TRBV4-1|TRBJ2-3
CASSLLSGGSLDTQYF
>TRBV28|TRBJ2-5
CASRRLAGGQETQYF
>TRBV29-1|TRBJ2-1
CSAEGREGEQFF
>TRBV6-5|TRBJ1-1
CASSYSGENTEAFF
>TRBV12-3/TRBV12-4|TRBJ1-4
CASSLRQGEEKLFF
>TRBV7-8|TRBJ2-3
CASMGTDTQYF
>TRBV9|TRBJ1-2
CASSVVSANYGYTF
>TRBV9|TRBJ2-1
CASSVVSFHEQFF
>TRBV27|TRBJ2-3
CASSPRWGGASDTQYF
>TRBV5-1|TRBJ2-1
CASTPYGLQNEQFF
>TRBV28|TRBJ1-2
CASSFISGTGVGGYTF
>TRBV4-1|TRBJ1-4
CASSRWTTGNEKLFF
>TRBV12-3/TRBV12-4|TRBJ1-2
CATLHFGAAGEANYGYTF
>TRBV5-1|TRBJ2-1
CASSLTHEQFF
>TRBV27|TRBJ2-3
CASWTGVDTQYF
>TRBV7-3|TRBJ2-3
CASSLWLAGGVISTDTQYF
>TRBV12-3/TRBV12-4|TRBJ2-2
CASSLLGGELFF
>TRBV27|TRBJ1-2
CASSLGVGTAYGYTF
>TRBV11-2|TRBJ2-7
CASSFYLVYEQYF
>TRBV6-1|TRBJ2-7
CASSLGQGGYEQYF
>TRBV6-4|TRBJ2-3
CASSDSTGPTDTQYF
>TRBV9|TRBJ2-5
CASSARTSGLQETQYF
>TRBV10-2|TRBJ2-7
CASSESSYEQYF
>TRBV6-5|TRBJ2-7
CASSYSTGHQEQYF
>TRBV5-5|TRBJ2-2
CASSLVAGGFGELFF
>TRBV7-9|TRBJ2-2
CASNPDLNTGELFF
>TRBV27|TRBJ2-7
CASSSASGLSYEQYF
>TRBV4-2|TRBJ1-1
CASSPATGRTEAFF
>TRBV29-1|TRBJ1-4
CSVEWSGPNEKLFF
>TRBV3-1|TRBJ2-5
CASTLAGGGEETQYF
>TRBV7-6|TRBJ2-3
CASSLEATHTDTQYF